These T cell receptor beta chains were read from a single sample in a study of cytomegalovirus exposure and HLA in healthy donors. Sequenced by immunoSEQ multiplex PCR; TCRdb stores in-frame clones only, minus some. This repertoire shows some 170,000 clones, around 86% found once; its top ten account for over 0.85%. The sequenced material came from PBMCs. The receptors stem from a girl aged 2-15 years in good health and CMV-seropositive. The CDR3 runs from the conserved cysteine through the conserved F or W. A D gene is named only where the DNA matches it firmly. Clone size is stated in some rows and not others, as once, few, many or a class when expanded.

D	J	V	size	CDR3	DNA
NA	TRBJ1-1	TRBV30	NA	CAWSQGLGTEAFF	TGTGCCTGGAGTCAGGGTCTGGGCACTGAAGCTTTCTTT
TRBD2	TRBJ2-1	TRBV7-9	NA	CASSPQTSGSVSSYNEQFF	TGTGCCAGCAGCCCCCAGACTAGCGGGAGTGTGAGCTCCTACAATGAGCAGTTCTTC
TRBD1	TRBJ1-1	TRBV6-6	NA	CASRWTGLDTEAFF	TGTGCCAGCAGATGGACAGGGCTCGACACTGAAGCTTTCTTT
NA	TRBJ2-7	TRBV6-1	NA	CASSDGLPSYEQYF	TGTGCCAGCAGTGATGGACTGCCATCCTACGAGCAGTACTTC
TRBD1	TRBJ2-7	TRBV28	few	CASSLGQGALNSEQYF	TGTGCCAGCAGTTTGGGACAGGGGGCGCTCAATAGCGAGCAGTACTTC
NA	TRBJ2-7	TRBV29-1	NA	CSVAHETYSYEQYF	TGCAGCGTTGCCCACGAGACATACTCCTACGAGCAGTACTTC
NA	TRBJ1-5	TRBV27	NA	CASSFRAYGPQHF	TGTGCCAGCAGTTTCAGGGCGTATGGGCCCCAGCATTTT
NA	TRBJ1-5	TRBV20-1	NA	CSASVLQPQHF	TGCAGTGCTAGCGTACTTCAGCCCCAGCATTTT
NA	TRBJ2-5	TRBV28	NA	CASSSFMGRQETQYF	TGTGCCAGCAGTTCCTTTATGGGGCGCCAAGAGACCCAGTACTTC
TRBD1	TRBJ2-6	TRBV5-8	NA	CASSLIPTGALSGANVLTF	TGTGCCAGCAGCTTGATACCGACAGGGGCTCTCTCTGGGGCCAACGTCCTGACTTTC
TRBD1	TRBJ1-5	TRBV18	NA	CASSQGQLGTEPQHF	TGTGCCAGCTCACAGGGACAGCTAGGAACGGAGCCCCAGCATTTT
NA	TRBJ1-2	TRBV7-9	NA	CASSSNGGTTPLNYGYTF	TGTGCCAGCAGCTCCAACGGTGGGACAACTCCCCTTAACTATGGCTACACCTTC
TRBD1	TRBJ2-1	TRBV10-3	NA	CAISDTGGSSYNEQFF	TGTGCCATCAGTGATACAGGGGGCAGCTCCTACAATGAGCAGTTCTTC
NA	TRBJ2-7	TRBV7-9	once	CASSLGRSMGYEQYF	TGTGCCAGCAGCTTGGGGAGGAGTATGGGGTACGAGCAGTACTTC
TRBD2	TRBJ2-3	TRBV30	NA	CAWSVSGTSTDTQYF	TGTGCCTGGAGTGTAAGCGGGACTAGCACAGATACGCAGTATTTT
NA	TRBJ1-5	TRBV30	NA	CAWSRGSQPQHF	TGTGCCTGGAGTAGGGGAAGCCAGCCCCAGCATTTT
TRBD1	TRBJ2-7	TRBV5-1	NA	CASSLGGTVSYEQYF	TGCGCCAGCAGCTTGGGGGGGACAGTGTCCTACGAGCAGTACTTC
NA	TRBJ1-4	TRBV6-1	NA	CASSEVVVNEKLFF	TGTGCCAGCAGTGAAGTAGTAGTTAATGAAAAACTGTTTTTT
TRBD1	TRBJ1-2	TRBV4-1	once	CASSPPRTGLQGYTF	TGCGCCAGCAGCCCACCCAGGACAGGGCTGCAGGGCTACACCTTC
TRBD1	TRBJ1-3	TRBV6-1	few	CASSASTGTGNTIYF	TGTGCCAGCAGTGCCTCGACAGGGACTGGAAACACCATATATTTT
NA	TRBJ1-5	TRBV7-2	NA	CASSLVANNQPQHF	TGTGCCAGCAGCTTAGTGGCAAACAATCAGCCCCAGCATTTT
TRBD1	TRBJ2-4	TRBV2	NA	CASRHWTGGAKNIQYF	TGTGCCAGCAGGCACTGGACAGGGGGGGCCAAAAACATTCAGTACTTC
NA	TRBJ1-1	TRBV29-1	NA	CSVEYGNTEAFF	TGCAGCGTTGAATACGGGAACACTGAAGCTTTCTTT
NA	TRBJ1-2	TRBV5-4	NA	CASSLGATGYTF	TGTGCCAGCAGCTTGGGGGCCACGGGCTACACCTTC
NA	TRBJ2-5	TRBV30	NA	CACQGYQETQYF	TGTGCCTGCCAGGGGTACCAAGAGACCCAGTACTTC
NA	TRBJ1-1	TRBV30	NA	CAWARGGAEAFF	TGTGCCTGGGCGCGCGGGGGGGCTGAAGCTTTCTTT
NA	TRBJ2-7	TRBV5-6	NA	CASSLRGSDEQYF	TGTGCCAGCAGCTTAAGGGGGTCTGACGAGCAGTACTTC
NA	TRBJ2-5	TRBV5-4	NA	CASSLDAGRKVETQYF	TGTGCCAGCAGCTTGGATGCAGGGAGGAAGGTGGAGACCCAGTACTTC
TRBD1	TRBJ1-1	TRBV6-4	few	CASSDSKTGADEAFF	TGTGCCAGCAGTGACTCTAAGACAGGGGCCGATGAAGCTTTCTTT
TRBD1	TRBJ1-1	TRBV6-4	few	CASSTGTGASEAFF	TGTGCCAGCAGCACCGGGACAGGGGCTTCTGAAGCTTTCTTT
NA	TRBJ1-5	TRBV5-1	NA	CASSLEGRDNQPQHF	TGCGCCAGCAGCTTGGAGGGCAGGGACAATCAGCCCCAGCATTTT
TRBD1	TRBJ2-7	TRBV5-1	NA	CASSFFPGQETSYEQYF	TGCGCCAGCAGCTTCTTCCCGGGACAGGAAACCTCCTACGAGCAGTACTTC
TRBD1	TRBJ1-2	TRBV9	few	CASSSGTAYGYTF	TGTGCCAGCAGCTCCGGGACAGCTTATGGCTACACCTTC
NA	TRBJ2-6	TRBV9	once	CASSVAGSGANVLTF	TGTGCCAGCAGCGTAGCGGGGTCTGGGGCCAACGTCCTGACTTTC
TRBD2	TRBJ2-5	TRBV28	NA	CASSPPGGALGETQYF	TGTGCCAGCAGCCCCCCGGGGGGGGCGCTAGGAGAGACCCAGTACTTC
NA	TRBJ2-7	TRBV6-5	NA	CASRKTRGRSYEQYF	TGTGCCAGCAGAAAGACTAGGGGTAGGTCCTACGAGCAGTACTTC
NA	TRBJ1-2	TRBV5-1	NA	CASSLDHPRGYGYTF	TGCGCCAGCAGCTTGGACCATCCGCGGGGGTATGGCTACACCTTC
NA	TRBJ1-3	TRBV2	NA	CASARSGDTIYF	TGTGCCAGCGCGCGATCCGGGGACACCATATATTTT
TRBD1	TRBJ2-7	TRBV7-6	NA	CASSPWTGGYYEQYF	TGTGCCAGCAGCCCTTGGACAGGGGGATACTACGAGCAGTACTTC
TRBD2	TRBJ2-2	TRBV19	NA	CASSTRAGRASSGELFF	TGTGCCAGTAGCACCCGGGCCGGGAGGGCCTCTAGCGGGGAGCTGTTTTTT
NA	TRBJ1-1	TRBV5-1	few	CASSFGQNTEAFF	TGCGCCAGCAGCTTTGGGCAGAACACTGAAGCTTTCTTT
TRBD1	TRBJ2-7	TRBV30	NA	CAWHRGENEQYF	TGTGCCTGGCACAGGGGCGAGAACGAGCAGTACTTC
NA	TRBJ2-7	TRBV9	NA	CASSPPSGYEQYF	TGTGCCAGCAGCCCCCCGTCCGGCTACGAGCAGTACTTC
TRBD2	TRBJ2-3	TRBV7-3	NA	CASSSLAVNTDTQYF	TGTGCCAGCAGCTCACTAGCGGTGAACACAGATACGCAGTATTTT
NA	TRBJ2-3	TRBV6-1	NA	CASRNAVMRADTQYF	TGTGCCAGCAGGAACGCGGTTATGCGAGCAGATACGCAGTATTTT
TRBD2	TRBJ2-3	TRBV6-4	NA	CASSDGAGGPTDTQYF	TGTGCCAGCAGTGACGGAGCGGGAGGGCCCACAGATACGCAGTATTTT
NA	TRBJ2-6	TRBV6-4	NA	CASSDSVELSGANVLTF	TGTGCCAGCAGTGACTCCGTCGAGCTCTCTGGGGCCAACGTCCTGACTTTC
TRBD1	TRBJ1-2	TRBV4-1	NA	CASSQEDRVSYGYTF	TGCGCCAGCAGCCAAGAGGACAGGGTTTCCTATGGCTACACCTTC
TRBD1	TRBJ1-1	TRBV15	NA	CATSRGDRDTEAFF	TGTGCCACCAGCAGGGGAGACAGGGACACTGAAGCTTTCTTT
NA	TRBJ1-1	TRBV10-3	NA	CASIKEGGGTEAFF	TGTGCCTCCATAAAGGAAGGCGGGGGCACTGAAGCTTTCTTT
NA	TRBJ1-1	TRBV28	NA	CASSVRWGGRNTEAFF	TGTGCCAGCAGTGTACGGTGGGGGGGCCGGAACACTGAAGCTTTCTTT
NA	TRBJ2-5	TRBV19	NA	CASTWRASRGETQYF	TGTGCCAGTACATGGAGAGCATCCCGCGGCGAGACCCAGTACTTC
NA	TRBJ2-7	TRBV18	NA	CASSPAGGQNPYEQYF	TGTGCCAGCTCACCGGCCGGTGGGCAGAATCCCTACGAGCAGTACTTC
TRBD2	TRBJ2-7	TRBV4-1	NA	CASSPDGAGGSYEQYF	TGCGCCAGCAGCCCGGATGGAGCGGGGGGGTCCTACGAGCAGTACTTC
NA	TRBJ2-1	TRBV5-1	NA	CASGRGGNNEQFF	TGCGCCAGCGGCCGGGGAGGTAACAATGAGCAGTTCTTC
TRBD2	TRBJ2-3	TRBV28	NA	CASSLGPGGTDTQYF	TGTGCCAGCAGTTTGGGTCCGGGAGGTACAGATACGCAGTATTTT
NA	TRBJ1-1	TRBV13	NA	CASSLGRGNTEAFF	TGTGCCAGCAGCTTAGGCCGGGGGAACACTGAAGCTTTCTTT
TRBD1	TRBJ1-2	TRBV9	NA	CASSGDRAISYYGYTF	TGTGCCAGCAGCGGGGACAGGGCTATTTCCTACTATGGCTACACCTTC
NA	TRBJ1-1	TRBV19	NA	CASKQGPEAFF	TGTGCCAGCAAACAGGGCCCTGAAGCTTTCTTT